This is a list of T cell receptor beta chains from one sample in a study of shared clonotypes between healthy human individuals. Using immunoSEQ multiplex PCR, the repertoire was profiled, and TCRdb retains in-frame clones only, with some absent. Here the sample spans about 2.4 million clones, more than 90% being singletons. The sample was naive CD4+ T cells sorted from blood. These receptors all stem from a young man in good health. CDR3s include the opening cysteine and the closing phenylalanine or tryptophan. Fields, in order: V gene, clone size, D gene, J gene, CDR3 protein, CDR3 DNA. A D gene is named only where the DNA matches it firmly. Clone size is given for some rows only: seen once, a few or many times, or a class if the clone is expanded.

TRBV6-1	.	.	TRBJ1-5	CASRSQGGGEPQHF	TGTGCCAGCAGATCGCAGGGAGGGGGAGAGCCCCAGCATTTT
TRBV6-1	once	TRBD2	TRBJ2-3	CASSELAGGPDTQYF	TGTGCCAGCAGTGAACTAGCGGGAGGGCCAGATACGCAGTATTTT
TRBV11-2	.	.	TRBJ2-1	CASSLEAGTSNEQFF	TGTGCCAGCAGCTTAGAAGCGGGGACATCAAATGAGCAGTTCTTC
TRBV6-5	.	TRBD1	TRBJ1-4	CASKTGGTTNEKLFF	TGTGCCAGTAAGACAGGGGGCACAACTAATGAAAAACTGTTTTTT
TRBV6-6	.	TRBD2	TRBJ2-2	CASSYPSGGGTGELFF	TGTGCCAGCAGTTACCCTAGCGGCGGAGGGACCGGGGAGCTGTTTTTT
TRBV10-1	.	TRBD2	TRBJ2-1	CASSGRGLAGVNEQFF	TGCGCCAGCAGTGGCCGAGGACTAGCGGGAGTCAATGAGCAGTTCTTC
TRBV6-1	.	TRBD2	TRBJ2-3	CASSEPGLAPDTQYF	TGTGCCAGCAGTGAACCAGGACTAGCCCCAGATACGCAGTATTTT
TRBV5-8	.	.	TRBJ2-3	CASSLGQFITDTQYF	TGTGCCAGCAGCTTGGGACAGTTTATCACAGATACGCAGTATTTT
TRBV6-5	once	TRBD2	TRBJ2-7	CATKSGGVLYEQYF	TGTGCCACCAAATCGGGGGGTGTTTTATACGAGCAGTACTTC
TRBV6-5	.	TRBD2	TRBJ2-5	CASSSSGRADETQYF	TGTGCCAGCAGTTCGAGCGGGAGGGCGGATGAGACCCAGTACTTC
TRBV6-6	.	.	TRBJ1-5	CASSLLNQPQHF	TGTGCCAGCAGTCTTTTAAATCAGCCCCAGCATTTT
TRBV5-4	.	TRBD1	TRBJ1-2	CASSLGDRALGYTF	TGTGCCAGCAGCTTGGGTGACAGGGCCTTAGGCTACACCTTC
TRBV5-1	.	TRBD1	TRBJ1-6	CASSLRDSQNSPLHF	TGCGCCAGCAGCTTGCGGGACAGCCAAAATTCACCCCTCCACTTT
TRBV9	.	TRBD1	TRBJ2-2	CASSVSTNRGNTGELFF	TGTGCCAGCAGCGTCTCGACGAACAGGGGAAACACCGGGGAGCTGTTTTTT